The subject of this entry is one T cell receptor (beta chain). The antigen remains undetermined. Libraries of TCR beta came from iRepertoire HTBI primers plus Arm-PCR of CDR3 regions. TCRdb reprocessed the multiplex PCR reads via MiXCR and lists one record per CDR3 protein. The data hold 420,000 or so distinct CDR3 sequences, with roughly 17% observed a single time. The sample comes from a study of regulatory T cells in long-lasting Graves disease. Study overall: Antithyroid drugs had been given to newly diagnosed Graves' patients for under 3 months. Study-level results: The study found TRBV28, TRBJ1-2 and TRBJ2-5 favored in persistent disease.

V trimming: 3 bases; J trimming: 7 bases; junction bases outside the gene matches: 7. In germline, CDR1 is MNHGY, CDR2 SVAAGI. The CDR3 is 15 residues long. Time point described: newly diagnosed GD, antithyroid drugs for less than 3 months. RNA from PBMCs was the source of the TCR library. Investigators report Graves' disease was diagnosed under American Thyroid Association guidelines. A volume of about 9 milliliters of peripheral blood was collected in EDTA tubes. This sample was also put to use in a study of T cells in Graves' hyperthyroidism and ophthalmopathy.

This chain connects TRBV6-9 to TRBJ2-1; TRBD2 matches at 9 bases. This specimen consisted of peripheral blood mononuclear cells (PBMCs), obtained at new diagnosis, from a patient treated with antithyroid drugs. This TCR came from a young woman with Graves disease. The DNA of the CDR3 is TGTGCCAGCAGTTACAGCGGGACTAGCTGGAATGAGCAGTTCTTC. Translated: CASSYSGTSWNEQFF.